Detailed here is one TCR beta chain. The germline V gene has CDR1 SGDLS and CDR2 YYNGEE. V gave up 3 bases and J gave up 6 bases, with 7 bases separating them. This CDR3 region has 12 residues. This entry is derived from a study of OX40 agonist ivuxolimab in advanced cancers. TCRdb keeps only in-frame clones here, not all; method: immunoSEQ multiplex PCR. The table has more than 20,000 clones, 84% seen once. The starting material was CD4+ or CD8+ T cells sorted from blood, obtained in a trial of the OX40 agonist ivuxolimab. This receptor was taken from an adult with an advanced solid tumor such as melanoma, head and neck, liver or kidney cancer. The genes are TRBV9 and TRBJ2-1, with D uncertain. The CDR3 sequence is CASSALGNEQFF. The CDR3 nucleotides are TGTGCCAGCAGCGCCCTGGGCAATGAGCAGTTCTTC.